This T cell receptor beta chain was documented in a study of blood T cell repertoires in COVID-19. Trimming at V came to 0 bases and at J to 14 bases, leaving 7 bases not matched to a gene. The CDR3 consists of 15 residues. CDR1 is LGHNA and CDR2 is YSLEER in the germline V gene. Clones were read by immunoSEQ multiplex PCR, and TCRdb kept only the in-frame ones, dropping some. This sample has roughly 50,000 clones, with roughly 82% found just once. The TCR comes from a middle-aged man with acute or convalescent COVID-19. Source material: peripheral blood. This chain uses TRBV4-3 with TRBJ2-2, with 12 bases identical to TRBD1. CDR3 DNA: TGCGCCAGCAGCCAAGATACGCGGGACAGGGGGCTCCTGTTTTTT. It codes for CASSQDTRDRGLLFF.